Shown below are 5 T cell receptor beta chains from a single sample sequenced in a study of cytomegalovirus exposure and HLA in healthy donors. Primers included in the PCR were 60 Vbeta and 13 Jbeta primers. Data came from immunoSEQ multiplex PCR; TCRdb stores just in-frame clones and leaves some out. The data contain roughly 120,000 clones, roughly 78% of them seen just once; the ten biggest clones take up around 5%. Sequencing was performed on PBMCs. The receptors were gathered from a man aged 30 to 45 in good health and CMV-seronegative.

The V and J genes are TRBV19 and TRBJ2-3; TRBD2 agrees at 10 bases. The CDR3 runs to 14 residues. J gave up 4 bases and V 5 bases, and 3 bases lay outside the gene matches. CDR1 LNHDA and CDR2 SQIVND come from the germline V gene (reference sequence). The CDR3 spells CASSPGLAADTQYF. CDR3 sequence (DNA): TGTGCCAGTAGTCCCGGACTAGCGGCAGATACGCAGTATTTT.

The chain uses TRBV6-5 and TRBJ1-1; 7 nucleotides align to TRBD1. The ends lost 0 bases at V and 5 bases at J; junction bases unmatched: 6. The CDR3 is made up of 15 amino acids. Germline V gene sequence: CDR1 MNHEY, CDR2 SVGAGI. The CDR3: CASSYSGGGGTEAFF. The CDR3 DNA sequence: TGTGCCAGCAGTTACTCAGGAGGGGGCGGGACTGAAGCTTTCTTT.

The chain is built from TRBV5-1 and TRBJ2-7, with 10 bases identical to TRBD2. The V gene end was trimmed by 3 bases and the J gene end by 0 bases; junction bases not matched to a gene: 6. Looked up from germline, CDR1 is SGHRS and CDR2 is YFSETQ. This CDR3 has 16 residues. DNA of the CDR3: TGCGCCAGCAGCTACCCTAGCGGGAGAAGCTCCTACGAGCAGTACTTC. Its protein is CASSYPSGRSSYEQYF.

V usage is TRBV7-2 and J usage is TRBJ1-3; TRBD1 aligns across 10 bases. Per germline, CDR1 SGHTA and CDR2 FQGNSA. CDR3 length: 16 amino acids. J was trimmed by 4 bases and V by 4 bases; bases with no gene match: 7. CDR3 nucleotides: TGTGCCAGCAGCTCTCCGGGACAGGGGAGGGGAAACACCATATATTTT. Translating gives CASSSPGQGRGNTIYF.

This rearrangement joins TRBV5-6 to TRBJ1-2; 11 bases map to TRBD1. The germline gives CDR1 SGHDT, CDR2 YYEEEE. This CDR3 comprises 15 residues. Trimming cost V 2 bases and J 3 bases; bases outside gene matches: 3. This chain's CDR3 is CASSLLGQGDYGYTF. CDR3 nucleotides: TGTGCCAGCAGCTTATTGGGACAGGGGGACTATGGCTACACCTTC.